Below, 5 T cell receptor beta chains from the same sample are listed, as sequenced in a study of glioma-infiltrating T cells after dendritic cell vaccination. The table came from immunoSEQ multiplex PCR; TCRdb's copy has only in-frame clones and leaves some out. The table has tens of thousands of clones, 82% seen once. Sequences were derived from blood, sampled before dendritic cell vaccination. These receptors were collected from a human donor with glioblastoma.

The rearrangement links TRBV7-2 to TRBJ2-1, with a tentative D call TRBD2 (5 bases). V was pared by 3 bases and J by 2 bases, with 11 bases between. CDR3 length: 15 amino acids. The V gene's germline CDR1 is SGHTA and CDR2 FQGNSA. Written as DNA, the CDR3 is TGTGCCAGCAGCTTCCGGGGTGATCCCTACAATGAGCAGTTCTTC. Its protein is CASSFRGDPYNEQFF.

The chain joins TRBV2 to TRBJ1-5, with TRBD1 identical over 8 bases. Losses at the gene ends were 5 bases for V and 0 bases for J; bases not matched to a gene: 15. Germline lookup yields CDR1 SNHLY and CDR2 FYNNEI. CDR3 length equals 19 residues. The CDR3: CASSPHMGQVFLSNQPQHF. The CDR3 nucleotides are TGTGCCAGCAGTCCACACATGGGACAGGTATTCCTTAGCAATCAGCCCCAGCATTTT. The whole variable domain, remainder taken from reference TRBV2 and TRBJ1-5, is EPEVTQTPSHQVTQMGQEVILRCVPISNHLYFYWYRQILGQKVEFLVSFYNNEISEKSEIFDDQFSVERPDGSNFTLKIRSTKLEDSAMYFCASSPHMGQVFLSNQPQHFGDGTRLSIL.

The CDR3: CASSLTLAVNTQYF. CDR3 nucleotide sequence: TGTGCCAGCAGCTTGACGCTAGCGGTAAATACGCAGTATTTT. The rearrangement uses TRBV11-1 and TRBJ2-3; 7 bases align to TRBD2. Losses at the gene ends were 3 bases for V and 7 bases for J; bases not matched to a gene: 7. The germline V gene has CDR1 SGHAT and CDR2 FQDESV (reference sequence). This CDR3 region has 14 residues.

Notes on this clone: One end of the junction does not line up with germline, which may come from a read error. As DNA, the CDR3 is TGTGCCAGCAGTTTATCGGTTCTGGGGCAGGGGAACCCTGAAGCTTTCTTT. Protein sequence: CASSLSVLGQGNPEAFF. The gene calls are TRBV27 and TRBJ1-1, with D possibly being TRBD1 (6 bases). Germline V gene lookup returns CDR1 MNHEY and CDR2 SMNVEV (reference sequence). The CDR3 consists of 17 residues.

This clone has just a few counts. The chain is built from TRBV19 and TRBJ1-1, with 9 bases matching TRBD1. From germline, CDR1 is LNHDA and CDR2 SQIVND (reference sequence). Germline trimming cut 6 bases from V and 2 bases from J; bases unmatched to any gene: 10. The CDR3 is 16 residues long. The CDR3 spells CASRDSGTGSNTEAFF. In DNA form, the CDR3 reads TGTGCCAGTAGAGATTCCGGGACAGGGAGTAACACTGAAGCTTTCTTT.